The following is a T cell receptor (beta chain) sequence with its context. Its antigen is undetermined. This CDR3 has 16 residues. Trimming took 3 bases from V and 2 from J, leaving 11 bases between them. Looked up from germline, CDR1 is MDHEN and CDR2 is SYDVKM. This entry belongs to a study of T cell responses to AZD1222 COVID-19 vaccine. The study's findings and limits: At study baseline, merely five or six AZD1222 recipients were seropositive.

Some clones are missing from TCRdb's copy, which holds only in-frame ones; the method was immunoSEQ multiplex PCR. There are roughly 180,000 clones in the sample; over 85% occur only once, and roughly 1% lies in the top ten. This chain uses TRBV28 with TRBJ1-6; tentatively, D is TRBD1 (5 bases). The clonotype comes from an adult who received the MenACWY meningococcal vaccine as a control. The sample was peripheral blood, taken 28 days after the second dose of the MenACWY control vaccine. Here the CDR3 reads CASSFGGSAYNSPLHF. CDR3 DNA sequence: TGTGCCAGCAGTTTTGGGGGGAGCGCCTATAATTCACCCCTCCACTTT.